Shown below are 19 T cell receptor beta chains from a single sample sequenced in a study of T-cell memory formation after mild COVID-19. TCRdb re-analysed the 5' RACE reads in MiXCR, keeping a single row per CDR3 protein. The table records about 320,000 distinct CDR3 sequences, roughly an eighth of them present only once. The sequencing sample was made of PBMCs or a T cell subset sorted from them (not recorded which). The origin of the receptors is a man younger than 30 who had mild COVID-19 (a few samples of this study predate the infection). Cell type and time point are not known.

At least ten counts were recorded for this clonotype. The V and J genes are TRBV5-1 and TRBJ2-1; possible D gene TRBD1, 6 bases. V lost 3 bases to trimming and J lost 1 base, with 11 bases between them. Germline lookup yields CDR1 SGHRS and CDR2 YFSETQ. The length of the CDR3 is 15 residues. Written as DNA, the CDR3 is TGCGCCAGCAGCTCAGGGGCCCCTTCCTACAATGAGCAGTTCTTC. Translating it yields CASSSGAPSYNEQFF.

The chain employs TRBV7-6 and TRBJ1-1; D is perhaps TRBD1 (5 bases). This CDR3 has 16 amino acids. V gave up 1 base and J gave up 0 bases, with 12 bases separating them. Germline-derived CDR1 and CDR2 are SGHVS and FNYEAQ. The CDR3 coding sequence is TGTGCCAGCAGCTTAGAGGGGCTCGGAATGAACACTGAAGCTTTCTTT. It encodes CASSLEGLGMNTEAFF. The whole variable domain, filled in from reference TRBV7-6 and TRBJ1-1, reads GAGVSQSPRYKVTKRGQDVALRCDPISGHVSLYWYRQALGQGPEFLTYFNYEAQQDKSGLPNDRFSAERPEGSISTLTIQRTEQRDSAMYRCASSLEGLGMNTEAFFGQGTRLTVV.

This clonotype was counted between two and nine times. The gene calls are TRBV20-1 and TRBJ1-2; D not resolved. Per germline, CDR1 DFQATT and CDR2 SNEGSKA (reference sequence). V lost 3 bases and J lost 0, with 14 bases in between. The CDR3 runs to 15 residues. CDR3 amino acids: CSASIGYKANYGYTF. The CDR3 DNA sequence: TGCAGTGCTAGTATAGGGTATAAAGCTAACTATGGCTACACCTTC.

The chain has TRBV5-1 and TRBJ2-5, with 10 bases matching TRBD2. J gave up 2 bases and V 1 base, and 2 bases lay outside the gene matches. There are 15 residues in the CDR3. Per germline, CDR1 SGHRS and CDR2 YFSETQ. CDR3 residues: CASSLLLAGQETQYF. In nucleotides, the CDR3 is TGCGCCAGCAGCTTGTTACTAGCGGGGCAAGAGACCCAGTACTTC.

This clonotype has at least ten counts. The chain carries TRBV29-1 and TRBJ1-2; TRBD1 matches at 9 bases. The CDR3 length is 14 residues. Germline V gene sequence: CDR1 SQVTM, CDR2 ANQGSEA. The trim removed 5 bases at V and 5 bases at J, leaving 9 bases unmatched. CDR3 DNA: TGCAGCGTTTACCCTCTAGGACAGGGGTATGGCTACACCTTC. Its translation is CSVYPLGQGYGYTF.

V usage is TRBV7-9 and J usage is TRBJ1-1, with TRBD1 matching over 7 bases. The CDR3 contains 13 residues. V dropped 5 bases and J dropped 4; count of bases not matched to a gene: 4. Germline loops: CDR1 SEHNR, CDR2 FQNEAQ (reference sequence). The CDR3 nucleotides are TGTGCCAGCAGCGCAGACAGGGTCACTGAAGCTTTCTTT. Encoded protein: CASSADRVTEAFF.

J is TRBJ2-7 and V is TRBV4-1; possibly TRBD2 for D (7 bases). Trimming took off 1 base at V and 5 bases at J, with 15 bases between the two ends. This CDR3 is 15 amino acids long. CDR1 and CDR2 from the germline V gene are MGHRA and YSYEKL. The CDR3 reads CASSQGLAGANEQYF. In nucleotides, the CDR3 is TGCGCCAGCAGCCAAGGATTGGCGGGGGCCAACGAGCAGTACTTC.

CDR3 nucleotide sequence: TGCAGCGCGGGACAGGGGAACACTGAAGCTTTCTTT. Translation: CSAGQGNTEAFF. This sequence joins TRBV29-1 and TRBJ1-1, with 9 bases fitting TRBD1. CDR3 length: 12 residues. CDR1 and CDR2 (germline): SQVTM, ANQGSEA. V shed 7 bases, J shed 1 base, and the junction held 1 base outside the gene matches. The whole variable domain, remainder taken from reference TRBV29-1 and TRBJ1-1, is SAVISQKPSRDICQRGTSLTIQCQVDSQVTMMFWYRQQPGQSLTLIATANQGSEATYESGFVIDKFPISRPNLTFSTLTVSNMSPEDSSIYLCSAGQGNTEAFFGQGTRLTVV.

This clonotype was seen more than once but under ten times. As DNA, the CDR3 is TGTGCCAGCAGCTTAGCGGCAGGGAAGTACAATGAGCAGTTCTTC. Its protein product is CASSLAAGKYNEQFF. The chain couples TRBV7-2 to TRBJ2-1; possible D gene TRBD1, 5 bases. Trimming took 0 bases from V and 4 from J, leaving 10 bases between them. Germline CDR1 SGHTA, CDR2 FQGNSA. This CDR3 has 15 amino acids.

In this sample, this clonotype turned up a few times. CDR3 sequence reads: CASSLATGYEQYV. CDR3 sequence (DNA): TGTGCCAGCAGTTTAGCAACAGGATACGAGCAGTACGTC. The V and J genes are TRBV12-3 or TRBV12-4 and TRBJ2-7, with TRBD1 as a possible D gene (5 bases). V shed 0 bases and J shed 4 bases, with 7 bases lying between them. The CDR3 sequence is 13 residues long.

This chain joins TRBV20-1 and TRBJ2-7; the match to TRBD1 covers 8 bases. The CDR3 runs to 13 residues. CDR1 and CDR2 (germline): DFQATT, SNEGSKA (reference sequence). Trimming at V came to 6 bases and at J to 3 bases, leaving 7 bases not matched to a gene. The CDR3 protein is CSASRTGSYEQYV. DNA for the CDR3: TGCAGTGCGAGTCGGACAGGGAGCTACGAGCAGTACGTC.

The V call is TRBV5-1, the J call TRBJ2-7; 8 bases align to TRBD1. J was trimmed by 5 bases and V by 1 base; bases with no gene match: 8. The CDR3 runs 15 residues. The germline V gene encodes CDR1 SGHRS and CDR2 YFSETQ. The CDR3 DNA sequence: TGCGCCAGCAGCTTGTTCCGGGACAGGTATGACGAGCAGTACTTC. Encoded protein: CASSLFRDRYDEQYF.

This clonotype was recorded at least ten times. V and J are TRBV7-2 and TRBJ2-1, with TRBD2 matching 7 bases. With V trimmed by 6 bases and J by 3 bases, 17 bases remained unmatched. The length of the CDR3 is 18 residues. Germline V CDR1 and CDR2: SGHTA, FQGNSA. CDR3 DNA: TGTGCCAGCAGTCCTCAACCTCGTGGGGGGGGGATCTACAATGAGCAGTTCTTC. It is translated as CASSPQPRGGGIYNEQFF.

This clonotype showed up just a few times. The CDR3, as DNA: TGTGCTAGTGGGACCTCAGGGAGGGGCACTGAAGCTTTCTTT. Translated, it gives CASGTSGRGTEAFF. V usage is TRBV12-5 and J usage is TRBJ1-1; D might be TRBD1 (5 bases). The CDR3 contains 14 residues. Germline assignment: CDR1 LGHNT and CDR2 FRNRAP. V lost 6 bases and J 4 bases, leaving 15 bases between the germline ends. Supplemented by reference TRBV12-5 and TRBJ1-1, the full variable domain reads DARVTQTPRHKVTEMGQEVTMRCQPILGHNTVFWYRQTMMQGLELLAYFRNRAPLDDSGMPKDRFSAEMPDATLATLKIQPSEPRDSAVYFCASGTSGRGTEAFFGQGTRLTVV.

CDR3 sequence: CSARVHYLQETQYF. The CDR3 DNA follows: TGCAGTGCTAGAGTTCACTACCTCCAAGAGACCCAGTACTTC. The rearrangement links TRBV20-1 to TRBJ2-5, with D unclear. CDR3 size: 14 residues. V shed 1 base and J shed 1 base, with 10 bases lying between them. Germline assignment: CDR1 DFQATT and CDR2 SNEGSKA (reference sequence).

The chain joins TRBV7-2 to TRBJ2-1, with TRBD2 identical over 10 bases. V lost 4 bases to trimming and J lost 15 bases; unmatched junction nucleotides: 6. Germline V lookup: CDR1 SGHTA, CDR2 FQGNSA. The CDR3 has 12 residues. The CDR3 sequence is CASSYLAGGSFF. The CDR3 DNA reads as TGTGCCAGCAGCTATTTAGCGGGGGGTTCGTTCTTC.

V gene TRBV7-3 combines with J gene TRBJ2-3; possibly TRBD1 for D (6 bases). Germline V gives CDR1 SGHTA, CDR2 FQGTGA. V shed 5 bases and J shed 0 bases, with 12 bases lying between them. The CDR3 consists of 15 residues. The CDR3, as DNA: TGTGCCAGCAGCCCTGGCAGGGGCAGCACAGATACGCAGTATTTT. Its protein product is CASSPGRGSTDTQYF.

This clonotype was seen only a few times. V and J are TRBV7-6 and TRBJ2-3, with 9 bases matching TRBD2. The CDR3 sequence is 16 residues long. Germline trimming cut 2 bases from V and 6 bases from J; bases unmatched to any gene: 9. Germline CDR1 and CDR2: SGHVS and FNYEAQ. The DNA of the CDR3 is TGTGCCAGCAGCTTAATCGTTAGCGGGGGTTTCGATACGCAGTATTTT. Its translation is CASSLIVSGGFDTQYF.

This clonotype showed up just a few times. The chain has TRBV5-6 and TRBJ2-3, with TRBD1 matching 7 bases. The trim removed 3 bases at V and 3 bases at J, leaving 10 bases unmatched. The germline V gene has CDR1 SGHDT and CDR2 YYEEEE. The CDR3 runs 16 residues. CDR3 DNA: TGTGCCAGCAGCTCAATACCGGGACAGAGAACAGATACGCAGTATTTT. Translating gives CASSSIPGQRTDTQYF.